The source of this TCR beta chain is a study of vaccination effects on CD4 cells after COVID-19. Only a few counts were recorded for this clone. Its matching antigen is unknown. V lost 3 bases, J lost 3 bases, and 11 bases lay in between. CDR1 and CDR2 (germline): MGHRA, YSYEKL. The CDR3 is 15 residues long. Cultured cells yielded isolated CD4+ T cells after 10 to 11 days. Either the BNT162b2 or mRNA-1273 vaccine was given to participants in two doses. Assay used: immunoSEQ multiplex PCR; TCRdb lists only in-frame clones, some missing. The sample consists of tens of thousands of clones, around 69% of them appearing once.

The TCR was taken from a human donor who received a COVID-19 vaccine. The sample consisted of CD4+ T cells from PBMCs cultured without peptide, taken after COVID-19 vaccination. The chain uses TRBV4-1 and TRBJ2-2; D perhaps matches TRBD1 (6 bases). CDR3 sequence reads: CASSQTDSYTGELFF. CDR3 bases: TGCGCCAGCAGCCAGACGGACAGCTACACCGGGGAGCTGTTTTTT.